This T cell receptor beta chain was identified during a study of blood T cell repertoires in COVID-19. Trimming took 5 bases from V and 0 from J; bases not matched to a gene: 14. This CDR3 spans 20 amino acids. CDR1 and CDR2 from the germline V gene are SGHTA and FQGTGA. In the original workflow: Estimation of nucleated cell counts relied on the amplification of reference gene primers. Here immunoSEQ multiplex PCR was the method, and the copy in TCRdb shows in-frame clones only, minus some. D and trimming come from the DNA, and the V and J calls and clone size come from that table. Of around 240,000 clones in the sample, about nine tenths were seen once.

This clonotype originated in a man aged 50-60 years who had been exposed to COVID-19. J is TRBJ2-6 and V is TRBV7-3; 9 positions match TRBD1. Material for sequencing was PBMCs or T cells enriched from blood (not recorded which). CDR3 DNA sequence: TGTGCCAGCAGCGCCCACATACAGGGGGCTTACGGCTCTGGGGCCAACGTCCTGACTTTC. It is translated as CASSAHIQGAYGSGANVLTF.